Following are 21 T cell receptor beta chains from one sample sequenced in a study of T cells in Graves' hyperthyroidism and ophthalmopathy. The TCR beta CDR3 regions underwent amplification using RNA transcripts as the source. HTBI primers were the set used in a first-round RT-PCR of the TCR CDR3. TCRdb reanalysed the multiplex PCR reads using MiXCR and keeps one entry per CDR3 protein. The table has around 520,000 distinct CDR3 sequences, approximately 25% seen once. Sample: blood. All receptors derive from a woman between 25 and 40 years old with Graves' ophthalmopathy.

This clonotype was found many times. The chain uses TRBV5-6 and TRBJ1-2, with 11 positions matching TRBD1. This CDR3 is built from 15 residues. The V gene end was trimmed by 4 bases and the J gene end by 5 bases; junction bases not matched to a gene: 7. Germline CDR1 SGHDT, CDR2 YYEEEE. As DNA, the CDR3 is TGTGCCAGCAGCCCAGGACAGGGGGCTTTATATGGCTACACCTTC. This sequence encodes CASSPGQGALYGYTF.

This clonotype was counted at least ten times. This chain links TRBV6-1 with TRBJ1-2, with D unclear. This CDR3 comprises 15 residues. Germline lookup yields CDR1 MNHNS and CDR2 SASEGT. V gave up 2 bases and J gave up 1 base, with 11 bases separating them. CDR3: CASSEMGAHNYGYTF. The CDR3 DNA reads TGTGCCAGCAGTGAAATGGGCGCCCATAACTATGGCTACACCTTC.

This clonotype was counted ten times or more. The chain recombines TRBV4-1 with TRBJ1-3, with a tentative D call TRBD1 (6 bases). The CDR3 is made up of 16 amino acids. Between the trimmed V and J ends, which lost 0 bases and 3 bases, there was a span of 12 bases. The germline V gene has CDR1 MGHRA and CDR2 YSYEKL. Written as DNA, the CDR3 is TGCGCCAGCAGCCAAGATCCGGTAGGGGGTGGAAACACCATATATTTT. Encoded protein: CASSQDPVGGGNTIYF.

The CDR3 here is CSARTGLYEQYF. The CDR3, as DNA: TGCAGTGCTAGGACAGGCCTGTACGAGCAGTACTTC. V is TRBV20-1 and J is TRBJ2-7; tentative D call: TRBD1 (6 bases). The V end lost 3 bases, the J end lost 4 bases, and 10 bases lay between the germline ends. The CDR3 length is 12 residues. CDR1 and CDR2 (germline): DFQATT, SNEGSKA (reference sequence).

This clonotype was seen many times. The rearrangement joins TRBV27 to TRBJ2-2; 11 positions match TRBD1. The CDR3 consists of 14 residues. CDR1 is MNHEY, CDR2 SMNVEV, per germline (reference sequence). The V segment lost 7 bases and the J segment 9 bases; nucleotides outside the gene matches: 7. CDR3 sequence reads: CASTQGQGARELFF. In nucleotides, the CDR3 is TGTGCCAGCACCCAAGGACAGGGGGCGAGGGAGCTGTTTTTT.

This clonotype was detected many times. This chain uses TRBV18 with TRBJ1-3; 9 positions agree with TRBD1. Unmatched junction bases numbered 4, after V lost 3 bases and J lost 4 bases. Germline CDR1 reads KGHSH; CDR2 reads LQKENI. CDR3 length equals 15 residues. CDR3 loop: CASSPGQGEGNTIYF. In DNA, the CDR3 is TGTGCCAGCTCACCGGGACAGGGCGAGGGAAACACCATATATTTT.

Comment on this clonotype: Just one base apart from a much larger clone, this may be a read error. V usage is TRBV5-1 and J usage is TRBJ1-3, with D unresolved. Germline assignment: CDR1 SGHRS and CDR2 YFSETQ. V was trimmed by 3 bases and J by 2 bases, leaving 12 bases between them. This CDR3 is 15 amino acids long. In nucleotides, the CDR3 is TGCGCCAGCAGCTCGGATGTCCAGCCTGGAAACACCATATATTTT. It codes for CASSSDVQPGNTIYF.

This clonotype has at least ten counts. V is TRBV12-3 or TRBV12-4 and J is TRBJ1-1; D call uncertain. With 3 bases removed from V and 11 bases from J, the gap between germline ends came to 13 bases. The CDR3 is 12 amino acids. The CDR3 DNA follows: TGTGCCAGCAGTTTCTTAGGCCGTGCGGCTTTCTTT. Translation: CASSFLGRAAFF.

This clonotype was counted only a few times. The CDR3 DNA sequence: TGCGCCAGCAGCCCCCCTCCCTTGGGGAGCACTGAAGCTTTCTTT. Encoded protein: CASSPPPLGSTEAFF. The chain uses TRBV5-1 and TRBJ1-1; D remains unclear. Germline V gene lookup returns CDR1 SGHRS and CDR2 YFSETQ. The CDR3 loop spans 15 amino acids. The ends were cut back, 4 bases at V and 4 bases at J, with 17 bases in the middle.

This clonotype came up many times. DNA of the CDR3: TGCGCCAGCAGAGGTTCACAGGGGGCAATCTACGAGCAGTACTTC. Protein product: CASRGSQGAIYEQYF. The chain recombines TRBV10-2 with TRBJ2-7; 9 nucleotides match TRBD1. CDR1 is WSHSY and CDR2 is SAAADI in the germline V gene. This CDR3 spans 15 amino acids. J was trimmed by 3 bases and V by 6 bases; bases with no gene match: 9.

This rearrangement joins TRBV15 to TRBJ2-5; the D is unclear. The CDR3 is 14 residues long. Looked up from germline, CDR1 is LNHNV and CDR2 is YYDKDF (reference sequence). V lost 0 bases to trimming and J lost 2 bases, with 7 bases between them. The chain's CDR3 is CATSREAEQETQYF. The CDR3 DNA is TGTGCCACCAGCAGAGAGGCGGAACAAGAGACCCAGTACTTC. The full variable domain, its missing parts supplied by reference TRBV15 and TRBJ2-5, is DAMVIQNPRYQVTQFGKPVTLSCSQTLNHNVMYWYQQKSSQAPKLLFHYYDKDFNNEADTPDNFQSRRPNTSFCFLDIRSPGLGDTAMYLCATSREAEQETQYFGPGTRLLVL.

This clonotype was detected many times. This chain connects TRBV12-3 or TRBV12-4 to TRBJ2-7; D not resolved. The CDR3 consists of 12 residues. V was clipped by 1 base and J by 4 bases, with 5 bases between them. The CDR3 reads CASSLVDYEQYF. In DNA, the CDR3 is TGTGCCAGCAGTTTAGTCGATTACGAGCAGTACTTC.

At least ten counts were recorded for this clonotype. The chain carries TRBV7-3 and TRBJ2-7, with TRBD1 matching 10 bases. The CDR3 is 15 residues long. V lost 2 bases, J lost 3 bases, and 4 bases stayed unmatched. The germline gives CDR1 SGHTA, CDR2 FQGTGA. The CDR3 spells CASSLWDRGDYEQYF. As DNA, the CDR3 is TGTGCCAGCAGCTTATGGGACAGGGGAGACTACGAGCAGTACTTC.

The gene calls are TRBV19 and TRBJ1-2; 8 bases align to TRBD1. This CDR3 has 16 residues. Germline trimming cut 5 bases from V and 4 bases from J; bases unmatched to any gene: 12. Germline loops: CDR1 LNHDA, CDR2 SQIVND (reference sequence). The CDR3, as DNA: TGTGCCAGTAGTTCGCAGGGGGCGCGAGAAAGCTATGGCTACACCTTC. It is translated as CASSSQGARESYGYTF.

Notes on this clonotype: Relative to the germline gene, one junction end is altered; a read error may explain this. V and J are TRBV12-5 and TRBJ2-7; 11 bases map to TRBD1. The CDR3 extends over 13 amino acids. Looked up from germline, CDR1 is LGHNT and CDR2 is FRNRAP. The CDR3, as DNA: TGTGCTAGTGGCTTGGGACAGGGGGACGAGCAGTACTTC. This sequence encodes CASGLGQGDEQYF.

This clonotype has at least ten counts. The V gene is TRBV10-3, the J gene TRBJ1-1, with 7 bases fitting TRBD1. V was pared by 6 bases and J by 7 bases, with 5 bases of the junction left unmatched. Germline V CDR1 and CDR2: ENHRY, SYGVKD. This CDR3 comprises 12 residues. CDR3 region: CAIRTQGFEAFF. In nucleotides, the CDR3 is TGTGCCATCAGAACACAGGGGTTTGAAGCTTTCTTT.

This clonotype was picked up a small number of times. The rearrangement uses TRBV30 and TRBJ2-5; 12 bases match TRBD2. This CDR3 spans 15 amino acids. Unmatched junction bases numbered 2, after V lost 1 base and J lost 2 bases. The germline gives CDR1 GTSNPN, CDR2 SVGIG (reference sequence). The CDR3 here is CAWSALAGGQETQYF. Written as DNA, the CDR3 is TGTGCCTGGAGTGCACTAGCGGGGGGTCAAGAGACCCAGTACTTC.

This chain links TRBV7-9 with TRBJ2-7; the match to TRBD1 covers 11 bases. Germline CDR1 SEHNR, CDR2 FQNEAQ (reference sequence). The J segment lost 3 bases and the V segment lost 5 bases, leaving 6 bases of the junction unmatched. CDR3 length equals 15 residues. The CDR3: CASSDRDRGDYEQYF. The CDR3 DNA is TGTGCCAGCAGCGACCGGGACAGGGGGGACTACGAGCAGTACTTC.

This clonotype has just one count. This chain joins TRBV29-1 and TRBJ1-2; the D gene is possibly TRBD1 (6 bases). Per germline, CDR1 SQVTM and CDR2 ANQGSEA. V lost 4 bases and J 4 bases, leaving 16 bases between the germline ends. The CDR3 spans 14 residues. The CDR3 nucleotides are TGCAGCGTTGCAGTAGGGGGGAAGGGCTATGGCTACACCTTC. This sequence encodes CSVAVGGKGYGYTF.

This clonotype showed up many times. The V call is TRBV7-2, the J call TRBJ2-7, with D uncertain. V was cut by 6 bases and J by 1 base, with 7 bases left in between. The CDR3 contains 12 residues. Germline CDR1 is SGHTA and CDR2 is FQGNSA. This CDR3 is CASRGGSYEQYF. CDR3 in DNA: TGTGCCAGCAGAGGCGGATCCTACGAGCAGTACTTC.

This clonotype was observed at least ten times. J is TRBJ2-5 and V is TRBV5-1; the match to TRBD2 covers 8 bases. CDR3 size: 15 residues. Per germline, CDR1 SGHRS and CDR2 YFSETQ. With V trimmed by 3 bases and J by 4 bases, 8 bases remained unmatched. As DNA, the CDR3 is TGCGCCAGCAGCTCCTCGCGGGGGGCGGGAGAGACCCAGTACTTC. The encoded protein is CASSSSRGAGETQYF.